The clone carrying this T cell receptor (beta chain) was detected many times. CDR3 length equals 14 residues. V was cut by 4 bases and J by 2 bases, with 11 bases left in between. Germline CDR1 and CDR2: SGHTA and FQGNSA. TCRdb re-analysed the RT-PCR reads in MiXCR, keeping a single row per CDR3 protein. The table lists almost 700,000 distinct CDR3 sequences, 14% of them singletons. The sequence was obtained from a female donor in good health, serving as a healthy control. The rearrangement joins TRBV7-2 to TRBJ2-5; D gene uncertain. The specimen sequenced was memory CD4+ T cells from blood. The CDR3 region is CASSSRFGQETQYF. CDR3 bases: TGTGCCAGCAGCTCACGCTTCGGGCAAGAGACCCAGTACTTC.